The clone carrying this T cell receptor (beta chain) came up a few times. This entry is derived from a study of T cells after yellow fever vaccination. TCRdb re-derived calls from the 5' RACE reads in MiXCR, one entry per CDR3 protein. The sample yields around 300,000 distinct CDR3 sequences, about 4.5% seen once. The TCR was taken from a man aged 18-30 years who received the YFV17D yellow fever vaccine. The sequenced sample was PBMCs, obtained 15 days after the yellow fever booster vaccination.

The CDR3 bases are TGTGCCAGCAGTTTTGGCGGGGGAACGCATACGCAGTATTTT. This gives the protein CASSFGGGTHTQYF. The gene calls are TRBV28 and TRBJ2-3; 7 bases are shared with TRBD2. The junction had 7 bases not matched to a gene; V was cut back by 3 bases and J by 7 bases. CDR1 is MDHEN and CDR2 is SYDVKM in the germline V gene. The CDR3 is 14 residues long.